The TCR beta chain described here comes from a study of control samples from healthy donors and cancer patients. The V gene's germline CDR1 is MNHNY and CDR2 SVGAGI (reference sequence). The V end lost 0 bases, the J end lost 0 bases, and 4 bases lay between the germline ends. This CDR3 is 14 amino acids long. Generated by immunoSEQ multiplex PCR, the TCRdb table keeps only in-frame clones and is missing some. The data contain about 51,000 clones, 75% to 90% of them singletons. This receptor was taken from a man in his sixties or seventies in good health. Sequencing was carried out using blood. The chain has TRBV6-6 and TRBJ2-3; D is uncertain. The CDR3 bases are TGTGCCAGCAGTTACTCGACCAGCACAGATACGCAGTATTTT. As protein: CASSYSTSTDTQYF.